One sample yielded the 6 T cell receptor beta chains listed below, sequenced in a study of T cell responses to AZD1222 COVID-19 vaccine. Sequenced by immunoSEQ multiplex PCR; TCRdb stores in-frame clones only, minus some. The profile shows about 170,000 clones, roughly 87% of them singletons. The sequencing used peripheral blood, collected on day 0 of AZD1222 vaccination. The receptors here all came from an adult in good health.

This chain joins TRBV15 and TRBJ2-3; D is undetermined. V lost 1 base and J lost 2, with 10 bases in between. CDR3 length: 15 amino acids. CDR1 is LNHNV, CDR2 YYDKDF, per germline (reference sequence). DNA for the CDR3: TGTGCCACCAGCAGAGCTCCGGGCCACACAGATACGCAGTATTTT. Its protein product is CATSRAPGHTDTQYF. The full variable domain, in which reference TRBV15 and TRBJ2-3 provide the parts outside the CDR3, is DAMVIQNPRYQVTQFGKPVTLSCSQTLNHNVMYWYQQKSSQAPKLLFHYYDKDFNNEADTPDNFQSRRPNTSFCFLDIRSPGLGDTAMYLCATSRAPGHTDTQYFGPGTRLTVL.

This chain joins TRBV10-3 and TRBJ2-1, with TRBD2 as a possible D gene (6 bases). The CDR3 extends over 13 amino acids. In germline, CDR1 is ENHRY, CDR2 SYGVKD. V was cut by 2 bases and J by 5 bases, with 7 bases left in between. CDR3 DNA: TGTGCCATCAGTGAGGGACTAAACAATGAGCAGTTCTTC. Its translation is CAISEGLNNEQFF.

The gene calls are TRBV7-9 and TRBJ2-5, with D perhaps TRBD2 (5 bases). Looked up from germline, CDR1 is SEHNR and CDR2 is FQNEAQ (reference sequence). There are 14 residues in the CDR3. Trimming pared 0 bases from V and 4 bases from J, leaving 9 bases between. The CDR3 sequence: CASSLAGVVETQYF. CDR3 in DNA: TGTGCCAGCAGCTTAGCGGGAGTGGTAGAGACCCAGTACTTC. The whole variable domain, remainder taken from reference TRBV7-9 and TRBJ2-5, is DTGVSQNPRHKITKRGQNVTFRCDPISEHNRLYWYRQTLGQGPEFLTYFQNEAQLEKSRLLSDRFSAERPKGSFSTLEIQRTEQGDSAMYLCASSLAGVVETQYFGPGTRLLVL.

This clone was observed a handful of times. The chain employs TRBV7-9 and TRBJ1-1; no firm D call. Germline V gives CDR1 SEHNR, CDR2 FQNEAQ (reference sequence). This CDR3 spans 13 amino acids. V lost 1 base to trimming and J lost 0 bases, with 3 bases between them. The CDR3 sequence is CASSLDMNTEAFF. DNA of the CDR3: TGTGCCAGCAGCTTAGACATGAACACTGAAGCTTTCTTT.

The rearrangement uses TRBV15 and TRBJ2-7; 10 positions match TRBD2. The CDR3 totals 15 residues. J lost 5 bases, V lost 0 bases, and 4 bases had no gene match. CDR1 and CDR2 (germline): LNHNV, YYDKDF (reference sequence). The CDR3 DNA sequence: TGTGCCACCAGCAGAGACTTAGCGGGAGGTAACGAGCAGTACTTC. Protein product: CATSRDLAGGNEQYF.

CDR3 in DNA: TGTGCCTGGAGTGGTTGGCAAGGCTCCTATAATTCACCCCTCCACTTT. This gives the protein CAWSGWQGSYNSPLHF. The rearrangement uses TRBV30 and TRBJ1-6; D is unclear. V was shortened by 1 base and J by 0 bases, with 10 bases between the two germline ends. The CDR3 loop spans 16 amino acids. From germline, CDR1 is GTSNPN and CDR2 SVGIG (reference sequence).